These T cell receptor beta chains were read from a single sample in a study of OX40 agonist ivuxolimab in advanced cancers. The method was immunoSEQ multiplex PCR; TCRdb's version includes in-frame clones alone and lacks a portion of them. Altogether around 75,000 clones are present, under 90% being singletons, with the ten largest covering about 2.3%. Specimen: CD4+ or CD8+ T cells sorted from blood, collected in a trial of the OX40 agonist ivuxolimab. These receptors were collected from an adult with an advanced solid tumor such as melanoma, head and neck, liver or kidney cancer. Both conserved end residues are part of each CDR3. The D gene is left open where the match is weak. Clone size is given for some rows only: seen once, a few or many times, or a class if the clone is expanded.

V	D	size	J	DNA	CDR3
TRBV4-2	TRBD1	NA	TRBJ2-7	TGTGCCAGCAGCCGACAGGGGGGAAACGAGCAGTACTTC	CASSRQGGNEQYF
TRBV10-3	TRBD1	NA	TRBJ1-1	TGTGCCATCCTCCCGACAGGGAGGGTGAACACTGAAGCTTTCTTT	CAILPTGRVNTEAFF
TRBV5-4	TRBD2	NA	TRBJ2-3	TGTGCCAGCAGCTTGAAGCTAGCGGGAGGCGGCACAGATACGCAGTATTTT	CASSLKLAGGGTDTQYF
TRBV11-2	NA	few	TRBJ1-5	TGTGCCAGCAGCTTTGCGGGTTTGCAGCCCCAGCATTTT	CASSFAGLQPQHF
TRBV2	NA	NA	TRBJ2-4	TGTGCCAGCAGTGAAAACAGGGACTCGTTAGCCAAAAACATTCAGTACTTC	CASSENRDSLAKNIQYF
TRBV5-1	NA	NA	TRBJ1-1	TGCGCCAGCAGCCCCGAGGCGACGAACACTGAAGCTTTCTTT	CASSPEATNTEAFF
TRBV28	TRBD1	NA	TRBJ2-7	TGTGCCAGCGGGGGGGGACAGGGGTTCCTTTCCTACGAGCAGTACTTC	CASGGGQGFLSYEQYF
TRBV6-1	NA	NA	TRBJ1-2	TGTGCCAGCAGTGAAGTTGGGGGTGGTGGCTACACCTTC	CASSEVGGGGYTF
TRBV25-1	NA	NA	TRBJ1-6	TGTGCCAGCAGTGGGGGGGTTACGTCCTATAATTCACCCCTCCACTTT	CASSGGVTSYNSPLHF
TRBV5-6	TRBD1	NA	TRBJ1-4	TGTGCCAGCAGCTGGACAGGGGGCGCCGATGAAAAACTGTTTTTT	CASSWTGGADEKLFF
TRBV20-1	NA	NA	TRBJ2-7	TGCAGTGCTAGAGATTATATGAGCCCGTACTTC	CSARDYMSPYF
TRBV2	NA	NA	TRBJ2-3	TGTGCCAGCAGGCGAAGCACAGATACGCAGTATTTT	CASRRSTDTQYF
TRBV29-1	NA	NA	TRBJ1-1	TGCAGCGTCTCTGCTGGACCGGGGACTGAAGCTTTCTTT	CSVSAGPGTEAFF
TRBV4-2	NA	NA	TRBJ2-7	TGTGCCAGCAGCCAAGAGACAGGGGCGGGGGGAATACCCTACGAGCAGTACTTC	CASSQETGAGGIPYEQYF
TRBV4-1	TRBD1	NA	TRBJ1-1	TGCGCCAGCAGCCTTGACAGGGAAGCCACTGAAGCTTTCTTT	CASSLDREATEAFF
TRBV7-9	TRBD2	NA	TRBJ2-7	TGTGCCAGCAGCCGAGGGACTAGCGGCTCCTACGAGCAGTACTTC	CASSRGTSGSYEQYF
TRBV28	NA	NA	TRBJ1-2	TGTGCCAGCAGTTTAAGGGGCGTGGGCGGCTACACCTTC	CASSLRGVGGYTF
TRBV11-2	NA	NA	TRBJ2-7	TGTGCCAGCGCCCCCCGGGCTCTTCCCTACGAGCAGTACTTC	CASAPRALPYEQYF